The source of this TCR beta chain is a study of Graves' ophthalmopathy and Graves' hyperthyroidism. In the study overall: By definition, stable hyperthyroidism involved no ophthalmopathy within 18 months of follow-up. Study findings and constraints: In predicting ophthalmopathy progression, the model reached around 66% sensitivity and 72.22% specificity. Separation of ophthalmopathy from stable hyperthyroidism was achieved by a 13-signature model, at 85% to 90% sensitivity and around 81% specificity.

Hyperthyroidism in these 18- to 65-year-old patients was newly diagnosed, lasting under 2 months. Per the germline V gene, CDR1 is DFQATT and CDR2 is SNEGSKA (reference sequence). Trimming cost V 6 bases and J 4 bases, with 13 bases left between them. This CDR3 region has 14 residues. The study amplified TCR beta CDR3 regions using RNA transcripts. An opening RT-PCR round employed HTBI primers and preceded a second-round multiplex PCR. TCRdb called the multiplex PCR reads again in MiXCR, with one record for every CDR3 protein. The repertoire holds more than 1,000,000 distinct CDR3 sequences, with roughly two fifths as singletons. Of note for this clonotype: The antigen is unknown.

This sequence originates from an adult man with Graves' hyperthyroidism. The V gene is TRBV20-1, the J gene TRBJ2-6; no definite D call. Specimen: peripheral blood or thyroid tissue (not recorded which). The CDR3: CSAPRYLGANVLTF. The CDR3 region has the DNA TGCAGTGCGCCTCGCTATTTGGGGGCCAACGTCCTGACTTTC.